This T cell receptor beta chain was captured in a study of identical twins. TCRdb analysed the 5' RACE reads with MiXCR anew, one entry per CDR3 protein. The table records fewer than 500,000 distinct CDR3 sequences, around 24% of them present only once. The CDR3 totals 14 residues. V was shortened by 3 bases and J by 1 base, with 12 bases between the two germline ends. Germline CDR1 is DFQATT and CDR2 is SNEGSKA (reference sequence). These data were also filed under a second study, of T cells expressing NK-cell markers. That publication notes: Sorted CD3+CD56-NKG2C+, CD3+CD56+NKG2C+ and CD3+CD56+NKG2C- T cells supplied the TCR beta repertoires. Anti-gamma-delta TCR antibody use in several experiments restricted sorting to alpha-beta TCR T cells.

The receptor was isolated from a woman under 30 in good health. The source material was CD4+ T cells sorted from blood. The V gene is TRBV20-1, the J gene TRBJ1-1; unclear D gene. For the CDR3, the DNA is TGCAGTGCTAGGGGCAATCTGCGGAACACTGAAGCTTTCTTT. Translation: CSARGNLRNTEAFF.